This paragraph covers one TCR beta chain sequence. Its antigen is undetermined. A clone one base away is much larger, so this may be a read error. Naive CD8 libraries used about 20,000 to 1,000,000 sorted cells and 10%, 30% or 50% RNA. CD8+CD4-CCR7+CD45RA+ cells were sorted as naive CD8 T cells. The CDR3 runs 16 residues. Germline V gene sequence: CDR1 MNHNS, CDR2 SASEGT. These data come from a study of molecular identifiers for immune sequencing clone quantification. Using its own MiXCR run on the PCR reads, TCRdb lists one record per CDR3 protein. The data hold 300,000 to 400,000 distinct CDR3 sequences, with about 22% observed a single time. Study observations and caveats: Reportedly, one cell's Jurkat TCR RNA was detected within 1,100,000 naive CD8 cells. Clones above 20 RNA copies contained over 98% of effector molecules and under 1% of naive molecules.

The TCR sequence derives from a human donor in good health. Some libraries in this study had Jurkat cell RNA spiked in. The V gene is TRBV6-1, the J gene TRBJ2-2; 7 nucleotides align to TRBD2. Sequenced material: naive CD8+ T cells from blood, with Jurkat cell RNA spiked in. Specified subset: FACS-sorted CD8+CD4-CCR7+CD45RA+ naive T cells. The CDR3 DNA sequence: TGTGTCAGCATCCGACGGAGCGGGGACTACACCGGGGAGCTGTTTTTT. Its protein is CVSIRRSGDYTGELFF.